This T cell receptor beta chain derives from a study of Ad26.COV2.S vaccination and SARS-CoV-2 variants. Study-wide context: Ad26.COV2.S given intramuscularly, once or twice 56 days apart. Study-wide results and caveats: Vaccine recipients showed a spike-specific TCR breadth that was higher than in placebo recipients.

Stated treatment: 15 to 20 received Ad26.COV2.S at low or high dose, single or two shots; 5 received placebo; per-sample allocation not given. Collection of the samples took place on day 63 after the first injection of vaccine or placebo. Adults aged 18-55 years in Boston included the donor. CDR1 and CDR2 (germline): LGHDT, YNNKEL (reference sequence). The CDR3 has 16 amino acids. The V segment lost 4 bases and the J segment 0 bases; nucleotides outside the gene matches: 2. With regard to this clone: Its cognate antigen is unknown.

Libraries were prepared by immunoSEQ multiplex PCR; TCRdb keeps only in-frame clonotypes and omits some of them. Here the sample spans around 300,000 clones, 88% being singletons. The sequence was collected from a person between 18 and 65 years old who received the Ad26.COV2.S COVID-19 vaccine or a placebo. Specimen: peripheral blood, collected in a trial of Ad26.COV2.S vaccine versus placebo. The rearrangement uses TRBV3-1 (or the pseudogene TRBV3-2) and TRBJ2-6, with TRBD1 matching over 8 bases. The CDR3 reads CASSRGTGSGANVLTF. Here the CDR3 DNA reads TGTGCCAGCAGCCGAGGGACAGGCTCTGGGGCCAACGTCCTGACTTTC.